This T cell receptor (beta chain) emerged from a study of yellow fever vaccine responses in identical twins. Study-wide findings and caveats: Twin vaccine T cell responses reportedly seemed partly convergent, partly personalized.

V shed 4 bases and J shed 3 bases, with 11 bases lying between them. The germline V gene encodes CDR1 SQVTM and CDR2 ANQGSEA. The CDR3 consists of 13 residues. Comment on this clonotype: The antigen is undetermined.

Via MiXCR, TCRdb re-called the RT-PCR reads, giving one row per CDR3 protein. Of approximately 18,000 distinct CDR3 sequences in the sample, approximately 63% were seen once. This TCR was recovered from a woman between 18 and 29 years old who received the yellow fever vaccine. This chain uses TRBV29-1 with TRBJ2-3, with a tentative D call TRBD2 (5 bases). This sample comprised T cells from blood (PBMCs), unsorted or a sorted subset (not recorded which), obtained before or after yellow fever vaccination (not recorded which). The CDR3: CSVGYGGTDTQYF. CDR3 in DNA: TGCAGCGTTGGTTATGGCGGGACAGATACGCAGTATTTT.